Listed here are 32 T cell receptor beta chains from one sample, sequenced in a study of CD8 T cells in Susac syndrome. RNA in amounts of about 0.5 to 1 ug was reverse transcribed with random hexamers. MiXCR, run by TCRdb on the immunoSEQ multiplex PCR reads, gives a single entry per CDR3 protein. This sample has 130,000 or so distinct CDR3 sequences, with roughly 95% found just once. The sample taken for sequencing was CD4+ T cells from PBMCs. The receptors originated from a human donor with multiple sclerosis.

This clonotype was seen only a few times. The rearrangement links TRBV6-1 to TRBJ2-7; TRBD1 or TRBD2 may be the D gene (5 bases each). The V end was cut by 5 bases, the J end by 7 bases, with 18 bases between. CDR1 and CDR2 from the germline V gene are MNHNS and SASEGT. The CDR3 has 14 amino acids. CDR3 sequence: CASSTRTIEGEQYF. CDR3 sequence (DNA): TGTGCCAGCAGTACAAGGACAATCGAGGGTGAGCAGTACTTC.

The J gene is TRBJ1-6, the V gene TRBV19; D perhaps matches TRBD1 (6 bases). CDR3 length equals 14 residues. Trimming removed 7 bases from V and 8 bases from J, with 15 bases in between. From germline, CDR1 is LNHDA and CDR2 SQIVND (reference sequence). CDR3 sequence reads: CASTEQGLHSPLHF. The CDR3 bases are TGTGCCAGTACCGAACAGGGACTTCATTCACCCCTCCACTTT.

The rearrangement joins TRBV9 to TRBJ2-3; D gene uncertain. The germline gives CDR1 SGDLS, CDR2 YYNGEE. The CDR3 has 16 amino acids. V shed 3 bases and J shed 0 bases, with 14 bases lying between them. CDR3 coding DNA: TGTGCCAGCAGCGAGGAGAGTTCTACTAGCACAGATACGCAGTATTTT. Amino acids: CASSEESSTSTDTQYF.

This sequence joins TRBV9 and TRBJ1-2; TRBD1 matches 7 bases. V gave up 0 bases and J gave up 7 bases; unmatched junction bases: 12. The CDR3 is 16 residues long. Germline-derived CDR1 and CDR2 are SGDLS and YYNGEE. CDR3 DNA: TGTGCCAGCAGCGTAGCGGCACAGGGGACCCCCGCTGGCTACACCTTC. Translated: CASSVAAQGTPAGYTF.

This sequence joins TRBV7-9 and TRBJ2-7; D is ambiguous. The V gene's germline CDR1 is SEHNR and CDR2 FQNEAQ (reference sequence). V was trimmed by 4 bases and J by 6 bases, leaving 7 bases between them. There are 11 residues in the CDR3. The CDR3 loop reads CASSYRSEQYF. The CDR3 bases are TGTGCCAGCAGCTATAGGTCCGAGCAGTACTTC.

The chain joins TRBV12-3 or TRBV12-4 to TRBJ2-7; 12 bases match TRBD2. Trimming at V came to 5 bases and at J to 1 base, leaving 9 bases not matched to a gene. The CDR3 has 17 amino acids. The CDR3 loop is CASSPRVGLAGSYEQYF. The CDR3 DNA reads as TGTGCCAGCAGTCCCCGGGTTGGACTAGCGGGGTCCTACGAGCAGTACTTC.

The chain combines TRBV12-3 or TRBV12-4 with TRBJ1-3; tentative D call: TRBD1 (5 bases). V lost 6 bases and J lost 0, with 15 bases in between. The CDR3 is 16 residues long. Written as DNA, the CDR3 is TGTGCCAGCAGATATGACCAGACAGTCTCTGGAAACACCATATATTTT. It codes for CASRYDQTVSGNTIYF.

This sequence joins TRBV29-1 and TRBJ2-2, with D uncertain. The germline gives CDR1 SQVTM, CDR2 ANQGSEA. The CDR3 has 13 residues. V was shortened by 4 bases and J by 1 base, with 7 bases between the two germline ends. The CDR3 is CSVGWQNTGELFF. The CDR3 region has the DNA TGCAGCGTTGGTTGGCAGAACACCGGGGAGCTGTTTTTT.

The chain has TRBV21-1 and TRBJ1-5. TRBV21-1 corresponds to a pseudogene. The CDR3 is 18 amino acids. DNA for the CDR3: TGTGCCAGCAGCCAACCTCTCAAAATAGACCCTACGAAGGTTCTCCAGCATTTT. As protein: CASSQPLKIDPTKVLQHF.

The chain combines TRBV4-1 with TRBJ2-3; 9 positions agree with TRBD1. V gave up 4 bases and J gave up 4 bases; unmatched junction bases: 3. There are 14 residues in the CDR3. Germline-derived CDR1 and CDR2 are MGHRA and YSYEKL. The CDR3 protein is CASSRRQGADTQYF. Written as DNA, the CDR3 is TGCGCCAGCAGCCGAAGACAGGGGGCAGATACGCAGTATTTT.

V usage is TRBV28 and J usage is TRBJ1-1, with D possibly being TRBD1 (6 bases). The CDR3 loop spans 15 amino acids. V shed 3 bases and J shed 3 bases, with 14 bases lying between them. CDR1 is MDHEN, CDR2 SYDVKM, per germline. CDR3 nucleotide sequence: TGTGCCAGCAGTTTTCAACGGGGGGCCTACACTGAAGCTTTCTTT. Amino acids: CASSFQRGAYTEAFF.

The V call is TRBV20-1, the J call TRBJ1-1; unclear D gene. V dropped 0 bases and J dropped 2 bases, with 13 bases sitting between them. The germline gives CDR1 DFQATT, CDR2 SNEGSKA (reference sequence). The length of the CDR3 is 15 residues. The CDR3 region has the DNA TGCAGTGCTAGAGATCCGGGAATTGTAAACACTGAAGCTTTCTTT. It encodes CSARDPGIVNTEAFF.

The chain has TRBV29-1 and TRBJ1-5, with D perhaps TRBD1 (6 bases). This CDR3 has 17 amino acids. V lost 1 base to trimming and J lost 3 bases, with 19 bases between them. Germline lookup yields CDR1 SQVTM and CDR2 ANQGSEA. CDR3 amino acids: CSVEVEGGGMVNQPQHF. The CDR3 bases are TGCAGCGTTGAAGTAGAAGGAGGGGGAATGGTCAATCAGCCCCAGCATTTT.

This clonotype was recorded once. The chain is built from TRBV6-1 and TRBJ1-5, with D uncertain. The CDR3 sequence is 13 residues long. Per germline, CDR1 MNHNS and CDR2 SASEGT. With 5 bases removed from V and 3 bases from J, the gap between germline ends came to 8 bases. The CDR3 nucleotides read TGTGCCAGCAGTCCACAGCACAATCAGCCCCAGCATTTT. This translates into CASSPQHNQPQHF.

The chain uses TRBV3-1 and TRBJ1-5; unclear D gene. V was shortened by 4 bases and J by 0 bases, with 10 bases between the two germline ends. The CDR3 runs 15 residues. The germline gives CDR1 LGHDT, CDR2 YNNKEL (reference sequence). CDR3 region: CASSRAENSNQPQHF. DNA of the CDR3: TGTGCCAGCAGCCGCGCGGAGAATAGCAATCAGCCCCAGCATTTT.

The chain couples TRBV28 to TRBJ2-7; 9 bases fit TRBD2. With 6 bases clipped from V and 2 bases from J, the junction kept 5 bases outside the gene matches. The CDR3 covers 14 residues. Germline V gene sequence: CDR1 MDHEN, CDR2 SYDVKM. The CDR3 reads CASRNSGRTYEQYF. The CDR3 DNA reads TGTGCCAGCAGAAACAGCGGGAGGACCTACGAGCAGTACTTC.

About this clonotype itself: Germline is not matched at one junction end, which may reflect a read error. The chain joins TRBV5-1 to TRBJ2-7, with 12 bases lining up with TRBD2. The CDR3 totals 14 residues. In germline, CDR1 is SGHRS, CDR2 YFSETQ. CDR3 bases: TGTGCCAGCAGCTTGACTAGCGGGAGCTACGAGCAGTACTTC. Its translation is CASSLTSGSYEQYF.

The rearrangement uses TRBV4-3 and TRBJ2-3; TRBD2 matches 10 bases. Germline-derived CDR1 and CDR2 are LGHNA and YSLEER. Trimming took 5 bases from V and 5 from J; bases not matched to a gene: 7. This CDR3 contains 15 residues. CDR3 sequence: CASSDQRGGKDTQYF. CDR3 DNA: TGCGCCAGCAGCGACCAGCGGGGGGGCAAAGATACGCAGTATTTT.

The chain employs TRBV29-1 and TRBJ2-5; D may correspond to TRBD1 or TRBD2 (5 bases each). Germline V gives CDR1 SQVTM, CDR2 ANQGSEA. Trimming cost V 0 bases and J 2 bases, with 10 bases left between them. This CDR3 has 14 amino acids. Written as DNA, the CDR3 is TGCAGCGTTGAAGATGGGACGGGGCAAGAGACCCAGTACTTC. As protein: CSVEDGTGQETQYF.

The chain combines TRBV9 with TRBJ1-6; the match to TRBD1 covers 7 bases. Trimming at V came to 3 bases and at J to 8 bases, leaving 8 bases not matched to a gene. The germline gives CDR1 SGDLS, CDR2 YYNGEE. There are 15 residues in the CDR3. The CDR3 protein is CASSGSRGRDSPLHF. The CDR3 DNA is TGTGCCAGCAGCGGCAGCAGGGGGAGGGATTCACCCCTCCACTTT. The full variable domain, its missing parts supplied by reference TRBV9 and TRBJ1-6, is DSGVTQTPKHLITATGQRVTLRCSPRSGDLSVYWYQQSLDQGLQFLIQYYNGEERAKGNILERFSAQQFPDLHSELNLSSLELGDSALYFCASSGSRGRDSPLHFGNGTRLTVT.

The rearrangement joins TRBV29-1 to TRBJ2-7; 11 positions match TRBD2. V lost 3 bases and J lost 4; bases outside the gene matches: 2. The CDR3 sequence is 13 residues long. CDR1 SQVTM and CDR2 ANQGSEA come from the germline V gene. In nucleotides, the CDR3 is TGCAGCGTTGATAGCGGGAGGGCTTACGAGCAGTACTTC. Amino acids: CSVDSGRAYEQYF.

This clonotype was seen a handful of times. The V and J genes are TRBV7-7 and TRBJ2-5; D is unclear. V gave up 0 bases and J gave up 5 bases, with 10 bases separating them. Germline CDR1 and CDR2: SSHAT and FNYEAQ (reference sequence). This CDR3 has 14 amino acids. The CDR3 region has the DNA TGTGCCAGCAGCTTAGCGGGCAGCAGCGAGACCCAGTACTTC. It codes for CASSLAGSSETQYF.

The J gene is TRBJ2-7, the V gene TRBV23-1, with a tentative D call TRBD1 (6 bases). TRBV23-1 is sorted into the ORF group, with uncertain function. V lost 3 bases to trimming and J lost 4 bases, with 13 bases between them. CDR3 size: 14 residues. CDR3 sequence (DNA): TGCGCCAGCAGTCACTCCGGACAGCGGTACGAGCAGTACTTC. It is translated as CASSHSGQRYEQYF.

V is TRBV6-5 and J is TRBJ1-1, with D perhaps matching TRBD1 (5 bases). Germline CDR1 and CDR2: MNHEY and SVGAGI. The CDR3 sequence is 13 residues long. The ends were cut back, 6 bases at V and 6 bases at J, with 14 bases in the middle. The CDR3 coding sequence is TGTGCCAGCAGAAGGGCCGGGGGGGCTGAAGCTTTCTTT. Translation gives CASRRAGGAEAFF.

The gene calls are TRBV3-1 and TRBJ1-2; D unclear. This CDR3 is built from 14 residues. With 4 bases removed from V and 6 bases from J, the gap between germline ends came to 15 bases. Germline V CDR1 and CDR2: LGHDT, YNNKEL (reference sequence). The CDR3 sequence is CASSPTPRSHGYTF. The CDR3 nucleotides read TGTGCCAGCAGCCCGACACCAAGAAGCCATGGCTACACCTTC.

The chain employs TRBV2 and TRBJ1-1, with a possible D match to TRBD1 (5 bases). Germline CDR1 SNHLY, CDR2 FYNNEI. Trimming took off 4 bases at V and 1 base at J, with 13 bases between the two ends. There are 15 residues in the CDR3. The CDR3 nucleotides read TGTGCCAGCAGTGTGACAGAAGGAAGGAACACTGAAGCTTTCTTT. This encodes CASSVTEGRNTEAFF.

This chain connects TRBV28 to TRBJ2-5, with 9 bases lining up with TRBD2. The J segment lost 6 bases and the V segment lost 4 bases, leaving 12 bases of the junction unmatched. The CDR3 runs to 16 residues. Germline loops: CDR1 MDHEN, CDR2 SYDVKM. As DNA, the CDR3 is TGTGCCAGCAGTTCAGGCGGGGTAGCGGGAGTACAGACCCAGTACTTC. Residues: CASSSGGVAGVQTQYF. The full variable domain, completed using reference TRBV28 and TRBJ2-5, is DVKVTQSSRYLVKRTGEKVFLECVQDMDHENMFWYRQDPGLGLRLIYFSYDVKMKEKGDIPEGYSVSREKKERFSLILESASTNQTSMYLCASSSGGVAGVQTQYFGPGTRLLVL.

The genes are TRBV6-2 or TRBV6-3 and TRBJ2-7, with D maybe TRBD1 (5 bases). Trimming took 6 bases from V and 3 from J, leaving 15 bases between them. The V gene's germline CDR1 is MNHEY and CDR2 SVGEGT. This CDR3 is 14 amino acids long. The CDR3 bases are TGTGCCAGCAGCCTTAGACAGCGCTTCTACGAGCAGTACTTC. Protein sequence: CASSLRQRFYEQYF.

The chain has TRBV29-1 and TRBJ2-3; TRBD1 aligns across 7 bases. Looked up from germline, CDR1 is SQVTM and CDR2 is ANQGSEA. Trimming took 4 bases from V and 1 from J; bases not matched to a gene: 2. CDR3 length: 13 residues. The CDR3 spells CSVVQGGTDTQYF. The CDR3 coding sequence is TGCAGCGTTGTGCAGGGGGGCACAGATACGCAGTATTTT.

This clonotype was recorded once. The CDR3 nucleotides read TGTGCCAGCTTAGGGACCGCTGGCTACACCTTC. Amino acid sequence: CASLGTAGYTF. The chain links TRBV28 to TRBJ1-2; weak D call: TRBD1 (5 bases). The CDR3 consists of 11 residues. The germline V and J ends were trimmed by 8 bases and 7 bases, with 11 bases remaining between them. CDR1 is MDHEN and CDR2 is SYDVKM in the germline V gene.

The chain links TRBV30 to TRBJ1-2; a possible D gene is TRBD1 (6 bases). This CDR3 is 15 amino acids long. Trimming removed 3 bases at V and 8 bases at J, with 22 bases between. The V gene's germline CDR1 is GTSNPN and CDR2 SVGIG (reference sequence). The CDR3 protein is CAWSKGTASRGGYTF. The DNA for the CDR3 is TGTGCCTGGAGCAAGGGGACGGCCTCCAGGGGAGGCTACACCTTC.

The J gene is TRBJ2-3, the V gene TRBV3-1; D not resolved. The CDR3 is 14 amino acids. Deletions cut 1 base from V and 2 bases from J, with 7 bases between. CDR1 is LGHDT, CDR2 YNNKEL, per germline (reference sequence). CDR3 sequence (DNA): TGTGCCAGCAGCCAAGGAGTTACCACAGATACGCAGTATTTT. Translation: CASSQGVTTDTQYF.